One sample yielded the 7 T cell receptor beta chains listed below, sequenced in a study of blood T cell repertoires in COVID-19. Clones were read by immunoSEQ multiplex PCR, and TCRdb kept only the in-frame ones, dropping some. The table records some 140,000 clones, roughly 84% of them present only once. The material sequenced was PBMCs or T cells enriched from blood (not recorded which). These receptors all come from a man in his forties with acute COVID-19.

This clone was seen more than once but under ten times. This same CDR3 is encoded by further DNA sequences in the sample. The rearrangement links TRBV5-4 to TRBJ1-4; TRBD1 is a possible D gene (5 bases). Trimming shortened V by 3 bases and J by 4 bases, and 10 bases separated the two germline ends. The CDR3 runs to 14 residues. In germline, CDR1 is SGHNT, CDR2 YYREEE (reference sequence). Here the CDR3 reads CASSSDSDNEKLFF. Here the CDR3 DNA reads TGTGCCAGCAGCTCCGACAGTGATAATGAAAAACTGTTTTTT.

The chain recombines TRBV4-1 with TRBJ2-5; maybe TRBD1 (5 bases). The V gene lost 0 bases and the J gene lost 3 bases, with 11 bases spanning the gap. This CDR3 comprises 15 residues. The germline gives CDR1 MGHRA, CDR2 YSYEKL. The CDR3 loop reads CASSQDPGREETQYF. The CDR3 DNA sequence: TGCGCCAGCAGCCAAGATCCAGGCAGGGAAGAGACCCAGTACTTC.

V and J are TRBV30 and TRBJ1-2, with 9 bases identical to TRBD1. The CDR3 contains 14 residues. J gave up 4 bases and V 3 bases, and 6 bases lay outside the gene matches. Germline V lookup: CDR1 GTSNPN, CDR2 SVGIG (reference sequence). As DNA, the CDR3 is TGTGCCTGGAGCGGACAGGGGATCTCCTATGGCTACACCTTC. It specifies CAWSGQGISYGYTF.

The rearrangement links TRBV7-2 to TRBJ2-5, with 8 bases identical to TRBD2. The J segment lost 0 bases and the V segment lost 8 bases, leaving 11 bases of the junction unmatched. The CDR3 sequence is 16 residues long. Per germline, CDR1 SGHTA and CDR2 FQGNSA. CDR3 region: CASLSGGASNQETQYF. The CDR3 DNA is TGTGCCAGCCTCTCCGGGGGGGCGTCGAACCAAGAGACCCAGTACTTC.

The CDR3 DNA is TGTGCCAGCAGCAGGACAGGGGGGGGCTATGGCTACACCTTC. The encoded protein is CASSRTGGGYGYTF. V gene TRBV7-2 combines with J gene TRBJ1-2; TRBD1 aligns across 10 bases. CDR1 is SGHTA, CDR2 FQGNSA, per germline. J lost 4 bases, V lost 5 bases, and 4 bases had no gene match. This CDR3 is 14 amino acids long. Supplemented by reference TRBV7-2 and TRBJ1-2, the full variable domain reads GAGVSQSPSNKVTEKGKDVELRCDPISGHTALYWYRQSLGQGLEFLIYFQGNSAPDKSGLPSDRFSAERTGGSVSTLTIQRTQQEDSAVYLCASSRTGGGYGYTFGSGTRLTVV.

This chain uses TRBV27 with TRBJ1-5; tentatively, D is TRBD1 (5 bases). Germline V lookup: CDR1 MNHEY, CDR2 SMNVEV (reference sequence). V was pared by 5 bases and J by 1 base, with 15 bases between. The CDR3 covers 16 residues. As DNA, the CDR3 is TGTGCCAGCAGTCCATCGACAGAGTACAGCAATCAGCCCCAGCATTTT. Its protein is CASSPSTEYSNQPQHF.

The chain is built from TRBV12-3 or TRBV12-4 and TRBJ2-5; unclear D gene. Trimming left V 4 bases short and J 5 bases short, with 5 bases between. This CDR3 spans 11 amino acids. In nucleotides, the CDR3 is TGTGCCAGCAGTTACGAGGAGACCCAGTACTTC. Protein sequence: CASSYEETQYF.